Described below is a single T cell receptor beta chain sequence and its context. The antigen is not known. This sample was taken from a study of early T cells in non-severe SARS-CoV-2 infection. Whole-study findings and limits: Private and CD4 specificities were missed by VDJdb matching, skewed to anti-spike CD8.

This CDR3 is 13 amino acids long. Germline lookup yields CDR1 MDHEN and CDR2 SYDVKM. Trimming shortened V by 7 bases and J by 5 bases, and 14 bases separated the two germline ends. TCRdb re-called the 5' RACE reads through MiXCR, storing one row per CDR3 protein. The sample includes approximately 47,000 distinct CDR3 sequences, around 6.5% seen only once; the top ten take roughly 6.9%. Material: whole blood, obtained at baseline. This chain connects TRBV28 to TRBJ1-1; a weak D match, TRBD1 (6 bases). The clonotype comes from an adult who was a healthcare worker with PCR-confirmed SARS-CoV-2 infection or an uninfected control (not recorded which). The CDR3: CASTTGLVTEAFF. In DNA, the CDR3 is TGTGCCAGCACCACAGGGTTGGTTACTGAAGCTTTCTTT.